These T cell receptor beta chains were read from a single sample in a study of blood T cell repertoires in COVID-19. Using immunoSEQ multiplex PCR, the repertoire was profiled, and TCRdb retains in-frame clones only, with some absent. In the table there are some 220,000 clones, roughly 85% of which are singletons. Sequencing was performed on peripheral blood. The receptor source for this set is a man aged 50 to 60 with COVID-19, enrolled during active disease. CDR3s include the opening cysteine and the closing phenylalanine or tryptophan. A D gene is named only where the DNA matches it firmly. The size entry is marked missing in some rows and otherwise reads once, few, many or a size class.

abundance	len	v_gene	j_gene	d_gene	CDR3nt	CDR3aa
.	15	TRBV15	TRBJ1-4	.	TGTGCCACCAGCGCCCGCGGGGGAACTAATGAAAAACTGTTTTTT	CATSARGGTNEKLFF
.	15	TRBV11-2	TRBJ2-3	.	TGTGCCAGCAGCTTAGAACGCGGAGTCACAGATACGCAGTATTTT	CASSLERGVTDTQYF
.	15	TRBV2	TRBJ1-1	TRBD1	TGTGCCAGCAGGGTCGGGACAGGGTTAAACACTGAAGCTTTCTTT	CASRVGTGLNTEAFF
.	16	TRBV27	TRBJ1-5	TRBD1	TGTGCCAGCAGTGCCACCGGGACAGGGAAGCTTCAGCCCCAGCATTTT	CASSATGTGKLQPQHF
.	15	TRBV6-5	TRBJ1-2	.	TGTGCCAGCAGGGACGCCGTGGGACAAGCCTATGGCTACACCTTC	CASRDAVGQAYGYTF
.	17	TRBV7-8	TRBJ1-2	TRBD1	TGTGCCAGCAGCCCGGGACAGGAATTCCTTACCCGCTATGGCTACACCTTC	CASSPGQEFLTRYGYTF
.	14	TRBV7-6	TRBJ1-1	TRBD1	TGTGCCAGCAGCCCGACAGGGGTGAACACTGAAGCTTTCTTT	CASSPTGVNTEAFF
.	12	TRBV6-5	TRBJ1-1	.	TGTGCCAGCAATAAGGGGCGGACTGAAGCTTTCTTT	CASNKGRTEAFF
few	16	TRBV3-1/TRBV3-2	TRBJ2-5	TRBD2	TGTGCCAGCAGCCCGTGGAGTAGCGGGGTAGGAGAGACCCAGTACTTC	CASSPWSSGVGETQYF
few	14	TRBV11-1	TRBJ1-1	.	TGTGCCAGCAGCACGCGACAGGTGAACACTGAAGCTTTCTTT	CASSTRQVNTEAFF
.	15	TRBV9	TRBJ2-7	TRBD1	TGTGCCAGCAGCGCGGGGGACAGGAGCTCCTACGAGCAGTACTTC	CASSAGDRSSYEQYF
.	15	TRBV19	TRBJ1-4	TRBD1	TGTGCCAGTAGTTTACAGGGGGGACTATATGAAAAACTGTTTTTT	CASSLQGGLYEKLFF
.	16	TRBV5-4	TRBJ1-3	.	TGTGCCAGCAGCCCTGGGGGGGCAACAGTCGGAAACACCATATATTTT	CASSPGGATVGNTIYF
.	14	TRBV10-3	TRBJ2-7	TRBD2	TGTGCCATCAGTTCCGCGGGGGGTTCCTACGAGCAGTACTTC	CAISSAGGSYEQYF
.	14	TRBV6-4	TRBJ1-2	TRBD1	TGTGCCAGCAGTGCCTCGACAGGGTCCTATGGCTACACCTTC	CASSASTGSYGYTF
.	14	TRBV7-2	TRBJ2-4	.	TGTGCCAGCAGCTTAAGTAGGGGCCCAAACATTCAGTACTTC	CASSLSRGPNIQYF
.	15	TRBV3-1/TRBV3-2	TRBJ2-5	.	TGTGCCAGCAGCCAAGACGGGCGGGGTCAAGAGACCCAGTACTTC	CASSQDGRGQETQYF
.	14	TRBV9	TRBJ2-1	.	TGTGCCAGCAGCCCCCGGACAGTCTACAATGAGCAGTTCTTC	CASSPRTVYNEQFF
.	13	TRBV7-8	TRBJ2-1	TRBD1	TGTGCCAGCAGTTTAGACAGGGTCAATGAGCAGTTCTTC	CASSLDRVNEQFF
.	16	TRBV7-3	TRBJ2-2	TRBD1	TGTGCCAGCAGCTTAGGGGACAGGGGGATCACCGGGGAGCTGTTTTTT	CASSLGDRGITGELFF
.	17	TRBV6-2/TRBV6-3	TRBJ2-7	TRBD2	TGTGCCAGCAGCCACCCCCGGACTAGCGGGGGCCCGTTCGAGCAGTACTTC	CASSHPRTSGGPFEQYF
.	13	TRBV7-3	TRBJ1-1	.	TGTGCCAGCAGCTTCGGGGAAAGTACTGAAGCTTTCTTT	CASSFGESTEAFF
.	15	TRBV5-1	TRBJ2-3	TRBD2	TGCGCCAGCAGCCCTACTAGCGGGGAGGCAGATACGCAGTATTTT	CASSPTSGEADTQYF
.	16	TRBV18	TRBJ1-1	.	TGTGCCAGCTCACCGCCCGGAAAGCGGGAGAACACTGAAGCTTTCTTT	CASSPPGKRENTEAFF
.	13	TRBV19	TRBJ2-2	TRBD1	TGTGCCAGTAGTAACACAGGGGTCCGGGAGCTGTTTTTT	CASSNTGVRELFF
once	13	TRBV4-1	TRBJ1-5	.	TGCGCCAGCAGCCAACTACCCCCTGGGCCCCAGCATTTT	CASSQLPPGPQHF
once	15	TRBV19	TRBJ1-1	TRBD1	TGTGCCAGTAGTATCCAGGGGGCTCCTGGTACTGAAGCTTTCTTT	CASSIQGAPGTEAFF
once	13	TRBV7-9	TRBJ2-7	.	TGTGCCAGCAGCCCACAGGTCGGCCACGAGCAGTACTTC	CASSPQVGHEQYF
once	13	TRBV10-3	TRBJ1-1	.	TGTGCCATCAGTGACTCAGGGGACACTGAAGCTTTCTTT	CAISDSGDTEAFF
.	13	TRBV5-5	TRBJ1-2	.	TGTGCCAGCAGCTTGGACGGTTACTATGGCTACACCTTC	CASSLDGYYGYTF
.	16	TRBV4-1	TRBJ2-3	TRBD1	TGCGCCAGCAGCCGACAAACAGGGGCTGGCACAGATACGCAGTATTTT	CASSRQTGAGTDTQYF
.	16	TRBV5-4	TRBJ2-3	TRBD1	TGTGCCAGCAGCCTACGACAGGGGGCTAGCACAGATACGCAGTATTTT	CASSLRQGASTDTQYF